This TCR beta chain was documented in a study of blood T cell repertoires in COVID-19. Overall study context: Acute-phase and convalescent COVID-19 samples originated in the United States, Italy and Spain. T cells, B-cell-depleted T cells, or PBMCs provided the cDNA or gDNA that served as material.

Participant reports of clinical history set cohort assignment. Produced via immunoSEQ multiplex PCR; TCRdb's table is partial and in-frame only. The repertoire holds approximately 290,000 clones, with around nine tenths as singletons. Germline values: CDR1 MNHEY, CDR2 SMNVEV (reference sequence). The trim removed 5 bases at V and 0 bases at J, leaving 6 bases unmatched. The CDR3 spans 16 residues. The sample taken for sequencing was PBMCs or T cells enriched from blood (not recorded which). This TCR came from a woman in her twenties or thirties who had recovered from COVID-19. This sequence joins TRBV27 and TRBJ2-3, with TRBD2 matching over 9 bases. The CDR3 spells CASSPLAGRSTDTQYF. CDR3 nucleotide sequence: TGTGCCAGCAGTCCACTAGCGGGTCGGAGCACAGATACGCAGTATTTT.